A single sample gave rise to the 21 T cell receptor beta chains below, sequenced in a study of T cells in Graves' hyperthyroidism and ophthalmopathy. Amplification targeted TCR beta CDR3 regions from RNA transcripts. A set of HTBI primers served as the primers for a first-round RT-PCR of the TCR CDR3. TCRdb ran MiXCR on the multiplex PCR reads and lists one entry per CDR3 protein. The sample lists hundreds of thousands of distinct CDR3 sequences; roughly a quarter were seen once. Sequenced material: blood. The receptors here all came from a woman in her 30s with Graves' ophthalmopathy.

This clonotype has at least ten counts. V is TRBV4-1 and J is TRBJ2-7; TRBD2 aligns across 8 bases. CDR3 length: 14 amino acids. Germline V CDR1 and CDR2: MGHRA, YSYEKL. The V segment lost 2 bases and the J segment 3 bases; nucleotides outside the gene matches: 3. The CDR3 bases are TGCGCCAGCAGCCAACCGGGACTAGGCTACGAGCAGTACTTC. Translated: CASSQPGLGYEQYF.

The sample holds many counts of this clonotype. The chain has TRBV28 and TRBJ1-2; the D is unclear. The germline V gene encodes CDR1 MDHEN and CDR2 SYDVKM. This CDR3 contains 13 residues. Trimming took 6 bases from V and 5 from J, leaving 13 bases between them. The CDR3 nucleotides read TGTGCCAGCAGCTCCCTCGGACGATATGGCTACACCTTC. Translation gives CASSSLGRYGYTF.

The rearrangement uses TRBV13 and TRBJ2-3; 7 bases align to TRBD1. This CDR3 spans 15 amino acids. The germline V gene has CDR1 PRHDT and CDR2 FYEKMQ (reference sequence). V dropped 5 bases and J dropped 1; count of bases not matched to a gene: 6. The CDR3 is CASSPRGQRTDTQYF. CDR3 nucleotide sequence: TGTGCCAGCAGCCCGAGGGGGCAGCGCACAGATACGCAGTATTTT. Full variable domain (outside the CDR3, taken from reference TRBV13 and TRBJ2-3): AAGVIQSPRHLIKEKRETATLKCYPIPRHDTVYWYQQGPGQDPQFLISFYEKMQSDKGSIPDRFSAQQFSDYHSELNMSSLELGDSALYFCASSPRGQRTDTQYFGPGTRLTVL.

This clonotype was seen at least ten times. This sequence joins TRBV12-3 or TRBV12-4 and TRBJ1-1; tentative D call: TRBD1 (6 bases). The CDR3 loop spans 13 amino acids. Trimming cost V 3 bases and J 8 bases, with 13 bases left between them. The CDR3 sequence: CASSLRGASEAFF. CDR3 nucleotide sequence: TGTGCCAGCAGTTTGCGGGGGGCCTCCGAAGCTTTCTTT.

This clonotype was observed many times. The chain joins TRBV6-5 to TRBJ1-1, with D possibly matching TRBD1 (6 bases). This CDR3 region has 14 residues. The V gene lost 6 bases and the J gene lost 5 bases, with 16 bases spanning the gap. Germline values: CDR1 MNHEY, CDR2 SVGAGI. CDR3 DNA: TGTGCCAGCAGGGGCCAGGGGTTTGGTACTGAAGCTTTCTTT. Residues: CASRGQGFGTEAFF.

This clonotype came up a few times. The rearrangement links TRBV19 to TRBJ2-2, with 10 nucleotides matching TRBD1. With 3 bases clipped from V and 3 bases from J, the junction kept 7 bases outside the gene matches. CDR1 is LNHDA, CDR2 SQIVND, per germline (reference sequence). The CDR3 has 17 residues. The CDR3 loop reads CASSMGDRGAYTGELFF. CDR3 bases: TGTGCCAGTAGTATGGGGGACAGGGGAGCGTACACCGGGGAGCTGTTTTTT. Supplemented by reference TRBV19 and TRBJ2-2, the full variable domain reads DGGITQSPKYLFRKEGQNVTLSCEQNLNHDAMYWYRQDPGQGLRLIYYSQIVNDFQKGDIAEGYSVSREKKESFPLTVTSAQKNPTAFYLCASSMGDRGAYTGELFFGEGSRLTVL.

This clonotype has ten or more counts. V usage is TRBV7-3 and J usage is TRBJ2-4; 7 bases line up with TRBD2. The CDR3 loop spans 18 amino acids. In germline, CDR1 is SGHTA, CDR2 FQGTGA. V lost 5 bases and J lost 3; bases outside the gene matches: 16. CDR3 coding DNA: TGTGCCAGCAGCCCCCGGGCGCGCGGGGGAATCGGCAAAAACATTCAGTACTTC. Encoded protein: CASSPRARGGIGKNIQYF.

The CDR3: CASSESTGGQAEETQYF. As DNA, the CDR3 is TGTGCCAGCAGTGAGTCCACAGGGGGCCAAGCTGAGGAGACCCAGTACTTC. The J gene is TRBJ2-5, the V gene TRBV25-1; 9 bases are a match to TRBD1. The ends lost 3 bases at V and 5 bases at J; junction bases unmatched: 13. The CDR3 covers 17 residues. Germline CDR1 MGHDK, CDR2 SYGVNS.

This chain joins TRBV30 and TRBJ2-2; maybe TRBD2 (6 bases). Germline V gene sequence: CDR1 GTSNPN, CDR2 SVGIG (reference sequence). CDR3 length: 15 amino acids. V shed 0 bases and J shed 4 bases, with 12 bases lying between them. DNA of the CDR3: TGTGCCTGGAGTGTTCTGTCGGGGGTCACCGGGGAGCTGTTTTTT. It specifies CAWSVLSGVTGELFF.

The chain links TRBV29-1 to TRBJ2-7; 7 bases match TRBD1. Trimming at V came to 3 bases and at J to 4 bases, leaving 6 bases not matched to a gene. The CDR3 loop spans 13 amino acids. Germline CDR1 and CDR2: SQVTM and ANQGSEA. CDR3 DNA: TGCAGCGTTGATGGGGCAGGGGGTTACGAGCAGTACTTC. Translated, it gives CSVDGAGGYEQYF.

This clonotype was observed at least ten times. The genes are TRBV12-3 or TRBV12-4 and TRBJ1-5; perhaps TRBD1 as D (5 bases). With 6 bases removed from V and 6 bases from J, the gap between germline ends came to 15 bases. The CDR3 has 14 amino acids. The CDR3 DNA reads TGTGCCAGCAGACCTCGGGCAGGGCCTCAGCCCCAGCATTTT. Protein product: CASRPRAGPQPQHF.

This clonotype was observed a few times. This chain uses TRBV15 with TRBJ2-5, with 8 positions matching TRBD1. CDR3 length equals 14 residues. With 4 bases clipped from V and 9 bases from J, the junction kept 10 bases outside the gene matches. Per the germline V gene, CDR1 is LNHNV and CDR2 is YYDKDF (reference sequence). CDR3 amino acids: CATSKKDRVRAQYF. In DNA, the CDR3 is TGTGCCACCAGCAAGAAGGACAGGGTTAGGGCCCAGTACTTC.

This clonotype was recorded many times. CDR3 in amino acids: CASLDRGGSYGYTF. The CDR3, as DNA: TGTGCCAGTCTAGATCGGGGCGGTAGCTATGGCTACACCTTC. V usage is TRBV6-5 and J usage is TRBJ1-2; D perhaps matches TRBD1 (5 bases). V lost 9 bases to trimming and J lost 4 bases, with 18 bases between them. This CDR3 is built from 14 residues. Germline V lookup: CDR1 MNHEY, CDR2 SVGAGI.

This clonotype showed up just a few times. This CDR3 reads CASSFSFGGSYEQYF. The CDR3 coding sequence is TGTGCCAGCAGTTTTAGTTTTGGGGGCTCCTACGAGCAGTACTTC. The genes are TRBV27 and TRBJ2-7, with D perhaps matching TRBD1 or TRBD2 (5 bases each). V lost 3 bases and J lost 0, with 12 bases in between. Germline V gene lookup returns CDR1 MNHEY and CDR2 SMNVEV (reference sequence). This CDR3 is 15 amino acids long.

Many counts were recorded for this clonotype. V and J are TRBV20-1 and TRBJ1-2; no clear D gene. The V gene's germline CDR1 is DFQATT and CDR2 SNEGSKA (reference sequence). The CDR3 covers 13 residues. Trimming took off 3 bases at V and 0 bases at J, with 8 bases between the two ends. The CDR3 DNA is TGCAGTGCTAGCACTCGAGCTAACTATGGCTACACCTTC. Its protein product is CSASTRANYGYTF.

The table lists this clonotype with many counts. The gene calls are TRBV7-2 and TRBJ2-7; D may be TRBD2 (5 bases). V was cut by 6 bases and J by 7 bases, with 16 bases left in between. The CDR3 runs 13 residues. The germline V gene has CDR1 SGHTA and CDR2 FQGNSA. The CDR3 region has the DNA TGTGCCAGCAGGCCAAGCGGTTCGGGGGAGCAGTACTTC. Amino acid sequence: CASRPSGSGEQYF.

The sample holds many counts of this clonotype. V gene TRBV6-2 or TRBV6-3 combines with J gene TRBJ1-1; possible D gene TRBD1, 6 bases. This CDR3 is built from 18 residues. Trimming shortened V by 1 base and J by 3 bases, and 21 bases separated the two germline ends. Germline loops: CDR1 MNHEY, CDR2 SVGEGT. The DNA for the CDR3 is TGTGCCAGCAGTTACTTGTGCCGCCGGGGGGCTCAGGACACTGAAGCTTTCTTT. It yields the protein CASSYLCRRGAQDTEAFF.

The chain links TRBV6-1 to TRBJ1-1; D is ambiguous. Trimming took 7 bases from V and 11 from J, leaving 14 bases between them. Germline CDR1 MNHNS, CDR2 SASEGT. The CDR3 extends over 11 amino acids. DNA for the CDR3: TGTGCCAGCACGCACCTCCTTGATGCTTTCTTT. Its protein product is CASTHLLDAFF.

This clonotype was counted at least ten times. The chain employs TRBV6-1 and TRBJ2-5; TRBD2 matches at 9 bases. Germline lookup yields CDR1 MNHNS and CDR2 SASEGT. The CDR3 has 15 amino acids. V was pared by 4 bases and J by 4 bases, with 7 bases of the junction left unmatched. In nucleotides, the CDR3 is TGTGCCAGCAGTGGGCGGGGGGGGCTGGTAGAGACCCAGTACTTC. It is translated as CASSGRGGLVETQYF.

The chain couples TRBV29-1 to TRBJ1-1; D ambiguous. Trimming took 7 bases from V and 1 from J, leaving 19 bases between them. Germline CDR1 is SQVTM and CDR2 is ANQGSEA. The CDR3 is made up of 15 amino acids. The CDR3 DNA follows: TGCAGCGCCACGACTCACCCCTATAGGAACACTGAAGCTTTCTTT. It encodes CSATTHPYRNTEAFF.

On this clonotype: A much larger clone is a single base away; this may be a read error. In this CDR3 the conserved last residue, phenylalanine or tryptophan, is missing, so a read error is likely. The CDR3 reads CASSQLLGTGELFV. The CDR3 DNA follows: TGTGCCTCGAGTCAGCTTTTGGGTACCGGGGAGCTGTTTGTT. The rearrangement links TRBV6-4 to TRBJ2-2; D uncertain. This CDR3 is built from 14 residues. Per germline, CDR1 MRHNA and CDR2 SNTAGT. Deletions cut 11 bases from V and 5 bases from J, with 18 bases between.